Listed here are 30 T cell receptor beta chains from one sample, sequenced in a study of blood T cells in healthy people across ages. The authors ran a second PCR of about 6 to 11 cycles using a sample-barcoded 5' primer and a J-beta primer mix. TCRdb re-derived calls from the 5' RACE reads in MiXCR, one entry per CDR3 protein. The sample yields over 600,000 distinct CDR3 sequences, about 42% seen once. Sequencing was performed on blood. These receptors were taken from a man older than 75 in good health.

This clonotype has only a few counts. J is TRBJ2-7 and V is TRBV28; D is uncertain. From germline, CDR1 is MDHEN and CDR2 SYDVKM. Deletions cut 2 bases from V and 0 bases from J, with 11 bases between. The CDR3 has 15 residues. As DNA, the CDR3 is TGTGCCAGCAGTTTACGACCACAGAGCTCCTACGAGCAGTACTTC. It encodes CASSLRPQSSYEQYF.

The chain has TRBV6-6 and TRBJ1-2; the match to TRBD1 covers 11 bases. The CDR3 length is 16 residues. The germline V gene has CDR1 MNHNY and CDR2 SVGAGI (reference sequence). Trimming at V came to 0 bases and at J to 3 bases, leaving 3 bases not matched to a gene. The CDR3 region is CASSYSRTGGDYGYTF. CDR3 DNA sequence: TGTGCCAGCAGTTACTCTAGGACAGGGGGCGACTATGGCTACACCTTC.

This clonotype was found a few times. This chain uses TRBV12-3 or TRBV12-4 with TRBJ2-7, with D hard to call. The CDR3 is 14 amino acids. Trimming took 6 bases from V and 0 from J, leaving 12 bases between them. The CDR3 here is CASSPQIASYEQYF. In nucleotides, the CDR3 is TGTGCCAGCAGCCCACAGATAGCCTCCTACGAGCAGTACTTC.

There are many counts of this clonotype. The genes are TRBV27 and TRBJ2-1; the D gene is possibly TRBD2 (7 bases). Trimming took off 5 bases at V and 7 bases at J, with 18 bases between the two ends. Germline V gives CDR1 MNHEY, CDR2 SMNVEV (reference sequence). The CDR3 covers 15 residues. In nucleotides, the CDR3 is TGTGCCAGCAGTGGAAGGGGGGGCTTAAGGAATGAGCAGTTCTTC. Its protein is CASSGRGGLRNEQFF.

This chain uses TRBV27 with TRBJ2-1; 8 bases fit TRBD2. CDR3 length equals 13 residues. V dropped 11 bases and J dropped 4; count of bases not matched to a gene: 7. Germline values: CDR1 MNHEY, CDR2 SMNVEV (reference sequence). For the CDR3, the DNA is TGTGCCGTCGCAGCGGGGGTATACAATGAGCAGTTCTTC. The encoded protein is CAVAAGVYNEQFF.

The V call is TRBV5-1, the J call TRBJ2-1, with 10 bases that match TRBD2. There are 16 residues in the CDR3. The germline V gene encodes CDR1 SGHRS and CDR2 YFSETQ. J was trimmed by 5 bases and V by 1 base; bases with no gene match: 6. The CDR3 reads CASSLSVSGRHNEQFF. CDR3 bases: TGCGCCAGCAGCTTGTCTGTTAGCGGGAGGCACAATGAGCAGTTCTTC.

Remarks on this clonotype: This likely traces to a read error, being one base from a far larger clone. The V call is TRBV12-3 or TRBV12-4, the J call TRBJ1-5; tentatively, D is TRBD1 (6 bases). CDR3 length: 14 residues. CDR3 sequence reads: CVSSLQGGNQPQHF. CDR3 DNA sequence: TGTGTCAGCAGTTTACAGGGTGGCAATCAGCCCCAGCATTTT.

A single count supports this clonotype. This chain uses TRBV2 with TRBJ2-5; D is unresolved. The end of the DNA fits TRBJ2-1 better, so the J call may be wrong. Germline CDR1 reads SNHLY; CDR2 reads FYNNEI. The length of the CDR3 is 11 residues. CDR3 in amino acids: CASSPEETQFF. In nucleotides, the CDR3 is TGTGCCAGCAGTCCAGAAGAGACCCAGTTCTTC.

The chain employs TRBV12-3 or TRBV12-4 and TRBJ2-7; D gene ambiguous. CDR3 length equals 10 residues. V shed 5 bases and J shed 5 bases, with 4 bases lying between them. The CDR3 region is CASSIHEQYF. The CDR3 DNA sequence: TGTGCCAGCAGTATACACGAGCAGTACTTC.

V and J are TRBV6-6 and TRBJ2-5; possibly TRBD2 for D (5 bases). Germline loops: CDR1 MNHNY, CDR2 SVGAGI (reference sequence). This CDR3 region has 16 residues. Trimming removed 0 bases at V and 1 base at J, with 12 bases between. The chain's CDR3 is CASSYSKRGGQETQYF. The CDR3 DNA sequence: TGTGCCAGCAGTTACTCGAAGCGCGGAGGCCAAGAGACCCAGTACTTC.

The chain combines TRBV10-3 with TRBJ2-5; no definite D call. V lost 7 bases to trimming and J lost 3 bases, with 12 bases between them. Germline CDR1 is ENHRY and CDR2 is SYGVKD. CDR3 length equals 13 residues. The CDR3 DNA sequence: TGTGCCATCACCAACGATAGAGAAGAGACCCAGTACTTC. Protein sequence: CAITNDREETQYF.

The table lists this clonotype with a few counts. The rearrangement links TRBV20-1 to TRBJ1-4, with TRBD1 matching 8 bases. CDR1 and CDR2 (germline): DFQATT, SNEGSKA (reference sequence). The CDR3 runs to 13 residues. Trimming took 6 bases from V and 8 from J; bases not matched to a gene: 8. DNA for the CDR3: TGCAGTGCCGGGACAGGTGGAGGGGAAAAACTGTTTTTT. It specifies CSAGTGGGEKLFF.

The V call is TRBV7-9, the J call TRBJ2-1; 13 bases fit TRBD2. V lost 1 base and J lost 8; bases outside the gene matches: 14. The CDR3 is 19 amino acids. CDR1 and CDR2 from the germline V gene are SEHNR and FQNEAQ (reference sequence). DNA for the CDR3: TGTGCCAGCAGCTTAGGGCCCGCAGGACTAGCGGGGGTGATGGATGAGCAGTTCTTC. It specifies CASSLGPAGLAGVMDEQFF.

The gene calls are TRBV28 and TRBJ1-2; D unresolved. Per the germline V gene, CDR1 is MDHEN and CDR2 is SYDVKM. This CDR3 contains 14 residues. Trimming left V 2 bases short and J 6 bases short, with 13 bases between. CDR3 sequence: CASSLGRSRNGYTF. The CDR3 DNA sequence: TGTGCCAGCAGTTTAGGCAGGTCCAGGAATGGCTACACCTTC.

The chain couples TRBV4-2 to TRBJ1-1; perhaps TRBD1 as D (6 bases). Trimming stripped 3 bases from V and 5 bases from J, with 13 bases between. The CDR3 consists of 14 residues. CDR1 LGHNA and CDR2 YNFKEQ come from the germline V gene. Written as DNA, the CDR3 is TGTGCCAGCAGCCAGGAGAGACAGGCAACTGAAGCTTTCTTT. It yields the protein CASSQERQATEAFF.

J is TRBJ2-7 and V is TRBV29-1; D is perhaps TRBD2 (6 bases). The length of the CDR3 is 11 residues. Germline values: CDR1 SQVTM, CDR2 ANQGSEA. The V and J ends lost 8 bases and 5 bases respectively, with 13 bases between them. The CDR3 loop is CSFWEVDEQYF. The CDR3 DNA follows: TGCAGCTTCTGGGAGGTGGACGAGCAGTACTTC.

This clonotype appeared a few times. This chain uses TRBV20-1 with TRBJ2-3; 10 bases line up with TRBD2. The junction had 6 bases not matched to a gene; V was cut back by 0 bases and J by 3 bases. The CDR3 runs to 16 residues. Germline V gene lookup returns CDR1 DFQATT and CDR2 SNEGSKA (reference sequence). This chain's CDR3 is CSARDRTSGGTDTQYF. CDR3 DNA: TGCAGTGCTAGAGATAGGACTAGCGGAGGGACAGATACGCAGTATTTT.

This clonotype has just a few counts. The chain combines TRBV3-1 with TRBJ2-5; the D is unclear. The CDR3 spans 14 residues. The V gene lost 0 bases and the J gene lost 1 base, with 6 bases spanning the gap. The germline V gene encodes CDR1 LGHDT and CDR2 YNNKEL (reference sequence). The CDR3 here is CASSQDLIQETQYF. DNA for the CDR3: TGTGCCAGCAGCCAAGATCTTATCCAAGAGACCCAGTACTTC.

Only a few counts were recorded for this clonotype. The chain combines TRBV7-2 with TRBJ2-3, with D tentatively TRBD2 (6 bases). The V end lost 3 bases, the J end lost 2 bases, and 15 bases lay between the germline ends. This CDR3 comprises 16 residues. The V gene's germline CDR1 is SGHTA and CDR2 FQGNSA. CDR3: CASSLVGGGITDTQYF. The DNA for the CDR3 is TGTGCCAGCAGCTTGGTGGGAGGTGGGATCACAGATACGCAGTATTTT.

The V and J genes are TRBV29-1 and TRBJ2-7, with D unresolved. The ends were cut back, 4 bases at V and 1 base at J, with 11 bases in the middle. The CDR3 is 13 residues long. Germline-derived CDR1 and CDR2 are SQVTM and ANQGSEA. CDR3 amino acids: CSVARMASYEQYF. CDR3 DNA sequence: TGCAGCGTTGCCCGTATGGCGTCCTACGAGCAGTACTTC.

This clonotype came up a few times. V usage is TRBV10-3 and J usage is TRBJ2-5; D is unresolved. The V gene's germline CDR1 is ENHRY and CDR2 SYGVKD. There are 15 residues in the CDR3. V gave up 0 bases and J gave up 0 bases, with 8 bases separating them. CDR3 region: CAISESTLYQETQYF. The CDR3 DNA reads TGTGCCATCAGTGAGTCGACCCTGTACCAAGAGACCCAGTACTTC.

The V gene is TRBV7-9, the J gene TRBJ2-5; a possible D gene is TRBD2 (5 bases). Germline CDR1 reads SEHNR; CDR2 reads FQNEAQ (reference sequence). Trimming took 4 bases from V and 2 from J, leaving 17 bases between them. This CDR3 region has 16 residues. Here the CDR3 DNA reads TGTGCCAGCAGCTCACAACGCGGGTCAGGACAAGAGACCCAGTACTTC. This gives the protein CASSSQRGSGQETQYF.

V usage is TRBV7-2 and J usage is TRBJ2-5; 9 nucleotides match TRBD2. The J segment lost 11 bases and the V segment lost 5 bases, leaving 18 bases of the junction unmatched. The germline CDR1 and CDR2 sequences are SGHTA and FQGNSA. CDR3 length: 16 residues. The CDR3: CASSPRTSATNNEQYF. CDR3 coding DNA: TGTGCCAGCAGCCCGAGGACTAGCGCAACAAACAATGAGCAGTACTTC.

This sequence joins TRBV10-3 and TRBJ2-5; D not certain. Germline loops: CDR1 ENHRY, CDR2 SYGVKD. The V gene lost 10 bases and the J gene lost 11 bases, with 17 bases spanning the gap. The CDR3 loop spans 11 amino acids. Written as DNA, the CDR3 is TGTGCCACCGTTGGCGGTAATGAGCAGTACTTC. It specifies CATVGGNEQYF.

The CDR3 DNA sequence: TGCGCCAGCAGCCAAGAAAACAGATTAGCCTACGAGCAGTACTTC. The encoded protein is CASSQENRLAYEQYF. The chain joins TRBV4-3 to TRBJ2-7; D call uncertain. Trimming removed 0 bases from V and 2 bases from J, with 11 bases in between. Germline CDR1 is LGHNA and CDR2 is YSLEER. This CDR3 spans 15 amino acids.

This clonotype came up many times. The chain combines TRBV4-2 with TRBJ2-1; D tentatively reads TRBD1 or TRBD2 (5 bases each). The CDR3 has 15 residues. V gave up 1 base and J gave up 4 bases, with 11 bases separating them. From germline, CDR1 is LGHNA and CDR2 YNFKEQ. The CDR3 is CASSQVGTDYNEQFF. CDR3 in DNA: TGTGCCAGCAGCCAAGTCGGGACGGATTACAATGAGCAGTTCTTC.

There are many counts of this clonotype. This chain joins TRBV18 and TRBJ2-1, with 15 bases identical to TRBD2. Trimming removed 3 bases from V and 3 bases from J; junction bases left unmatched: 3. The germline CDR1 and CDR2 sequences are KGHSH and LQKENI. CDR3 length equals 17 residues. CDR3 residues: CASSPGTSGRHYNEQFF. The CDR3 DNA follows: TGTGCCAGCTCACCTGGGACTAGCGGGAGGCACTACAATGAGCAGTTCTTC.

The gene calls are TRBV28 and TRBJ2-5; TRBD2 matches 9 bases. The end of the DNA is better explained by TRBJ2-7, so the J call may be wrong. This CDR3 has 17 amino acids. CDR1 and CDR2 (germline): MDHEN, SYDVKM. CDR3 nucleotide sequence: TGTGCCAGCAGCCGAGCGACCCCGGGACTAGCCAACCACGAGCAGTACTTC. Its translation is CASSRATPGLANHEQYF.

This clonotype has more than one count but fewer than ten. The J gene is TRBJ2-1, the V gene TRBV5-1; D ambiguous. The V gene's germline CDR1 is SGHRS and CDR2 YFSETQ. V dropped 0 bases and J dropped 5 bases, with 6 bases sitting between them. This CDR3 is 13 amino acids long. The CDR3 DNA is TGCGCCAGCAGCTTGGCTGTGAACAATGAGCAGTTCTTC. As protein: CASSLAVNNEQFF.

In its sample, this clonotype was seen a few times. This chain links TRBV7-2 with TRBJ2-5; TRBD1 agrees at 8 bases. This CDR3 spans 16 amino acids. Germline CDR1 reads SGHTA; CDR2 reads FQGNSA. The J segment lost 4 bases and the V segment lost 5 bases, leaving 12 bases of the junction unmatched. CDR3 sequence: CASSRGQGGFRETQYF. CDR3 nucleotide sequence: TGTGCCAGCAGCCGTGGACAGGGAGGTTTTCGAGAGACCCAGTACTTC.